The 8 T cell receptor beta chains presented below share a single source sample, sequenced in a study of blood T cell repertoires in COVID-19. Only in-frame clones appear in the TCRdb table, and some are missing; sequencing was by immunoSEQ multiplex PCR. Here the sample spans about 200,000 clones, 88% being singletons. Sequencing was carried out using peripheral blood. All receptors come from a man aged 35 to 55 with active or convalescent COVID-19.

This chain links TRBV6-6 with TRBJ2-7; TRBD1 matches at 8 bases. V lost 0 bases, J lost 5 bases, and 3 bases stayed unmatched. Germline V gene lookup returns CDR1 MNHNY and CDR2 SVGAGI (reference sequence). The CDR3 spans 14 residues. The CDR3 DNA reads TGTGCCAGCAGTTACTCGGGACAGGCCCACGAGCAGTACTTC. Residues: CASSYSGQAHEQYF.

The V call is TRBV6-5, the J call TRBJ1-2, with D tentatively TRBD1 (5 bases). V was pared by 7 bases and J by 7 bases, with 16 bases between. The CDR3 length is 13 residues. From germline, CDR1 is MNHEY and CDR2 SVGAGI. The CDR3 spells CASTNRRRVGYTF. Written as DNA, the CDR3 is TGTGCCAGCACCAACAGGAGAAGGGTTGGCTACACCTTC.

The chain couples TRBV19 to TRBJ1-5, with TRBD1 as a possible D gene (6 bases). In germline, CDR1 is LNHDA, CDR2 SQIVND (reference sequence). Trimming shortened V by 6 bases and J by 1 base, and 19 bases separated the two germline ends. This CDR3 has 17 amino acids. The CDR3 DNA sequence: TGTGCCAGTAGCCTATGGACACAGGGAATGAGCAATCAGCCCCAGCATTTT. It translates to CASSLWTQGMSNQPQHF.

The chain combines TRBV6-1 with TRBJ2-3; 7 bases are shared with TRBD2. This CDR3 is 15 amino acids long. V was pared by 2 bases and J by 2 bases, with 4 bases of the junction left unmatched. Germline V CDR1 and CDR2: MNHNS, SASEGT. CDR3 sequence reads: CASSEPAGPTDTQYF. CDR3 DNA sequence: TGTGCCAGCAGTGAACCAGCGGGACCCACAGATACGCAGTATTTT.

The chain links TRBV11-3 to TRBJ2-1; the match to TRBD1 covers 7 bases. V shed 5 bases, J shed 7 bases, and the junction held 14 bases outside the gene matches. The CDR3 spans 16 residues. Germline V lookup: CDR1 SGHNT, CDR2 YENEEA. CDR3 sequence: CASSLEMRQGWNEQFF. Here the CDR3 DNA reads TGTGCCAGCAGCCTCGAGATGAGACAGGGATGGAATGAGCAGTTCTTC.

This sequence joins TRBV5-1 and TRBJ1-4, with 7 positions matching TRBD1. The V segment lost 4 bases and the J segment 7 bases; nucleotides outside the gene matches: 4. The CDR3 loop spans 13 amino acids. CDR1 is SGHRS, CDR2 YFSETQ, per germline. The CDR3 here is CASSRGDSEKLFF. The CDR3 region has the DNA TGCGCCAGCAGCAGAGGGGACAGTGAAAAACTGTTTTTT.

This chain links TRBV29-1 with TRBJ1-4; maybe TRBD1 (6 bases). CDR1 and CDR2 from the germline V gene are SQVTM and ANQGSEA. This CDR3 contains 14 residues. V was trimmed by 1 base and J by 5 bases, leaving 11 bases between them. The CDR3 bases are TGCAGCGTTGAAGGCCGGGACAACAATGAAAAACTGTTTTTT. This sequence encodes CSVEGRDNNEKLFF.

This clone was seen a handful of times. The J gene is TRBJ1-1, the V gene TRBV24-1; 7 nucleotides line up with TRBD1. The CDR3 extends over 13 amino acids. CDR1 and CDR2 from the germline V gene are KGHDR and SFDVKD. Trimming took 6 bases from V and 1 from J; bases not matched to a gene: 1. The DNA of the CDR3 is TGTGCCACCAGTTCAGGGGGGAACACTGAAGCTTTCTTT. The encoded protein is CATSSGGNTEAFF.